Each of the 12 T cell receptor beta chains below was sequenced from the same sample in a study of T cell repertoires in cytomegalovirus infection. TCRdb fed the reads into MiXCR, producing one record per CDR3 protein. This sample carries fewer than 1,000,000 distinct CDR3 sequences, approximately 30% of them seen once, and the ten largest clones take around an eighth. These receptors' targets are unknown. The sample was cultured CD8+ T cells from PBMCs, taken from culture after CMV antigen stimulation. The source is a human donor in good health (CMV status not recorded). Some clones in this sample may be carry-over from other donors' samples.

This clonotype was detected ten times or more. This chain connects TRBV12-3 or TRBV12-4 to TRBJ2-3; 8 positions agree with TRBD2. The CDR3 totals 17 residues. V dropped 3 bases and J dropped 1; count of bases not matched to a gene: 9. In DNA, the CDR3 is TGTGCCAGCAGTTTTGTTTGGCCAGCGGGGGGCACAGATACGCAGTATTTT. Translation: CASSFVWPAGGTDTQYF.

This chain connects TRBV12-3 or TRBV12-4 to TRBJ2-1, with 12 bases lining up with TRBD2. The CDR3 runs to 17 residues. Losses at the gene ends were 5 bases for V and 2 bases for J; bases not matched to a gene: 7. The CDR3 sequence is CASSREASGGAYNEQFF. CDR3 nucleotides: TGTGCCAGCAGTCGAGAAGCTAGCGGGGGGGCCTACAATGAGCAGTTCTTC.

V usage is TRBV12-3 or TRBV12-4 and J usage is TRBJ1-4; D not resolved. Trimming cost V 3 bases and J 7 bases, with 9 bases left between them. The CDR3 loop spans 13 amino acids. The chain's CDR3 is CASSFGRLEKLFF. CDR3 in DNA: TGTGCCAGCAGTTTTGGCCGCCTTGAAAAACTGTTTTTT.

This clonotype showed up many times. The V gene is TRBV7-6, the J gene TRBJ2-7; tentatively, D is TRBD1 (5 bases). The CDR3 is made up of 14 amino acids. CDR1 SGHVS and CDR2 FNYEAQ come from the germline V gene. V gave up 5 bases and J gave up 5 bases, with 16 bases separating them. CDR3 sequence reads: CASSPGKGVDEQYF. CDR3 nucleotides: TGTGCCAGCAGCCCAGGTAAAGGGGTGGACGAGCAGTACTTC.

This clonotype appeared a few times. CDR3 coding DNA: TGTGCCAGCAGCTCGCCGGGCGGAGAGCAGTTCTTC. Residues: CASSSPGGEQFF. V and J are TRBV7-6 and TRBJ2-1; D gene ambiguous. Per the germline V gene, CDR1 is SGHVS and CDR2 is FNYEAQ. This CDR3 contains 12 residues. The ends were cut back, 4 bases at V and 10 bases at J, with 11 bases in the middle.

This clonotype appeared a few times. V is TRBV10-3 and J is TRBJ1-1; TRBD1 agrees at 8 bases. With 2 bases clipped from V and 2 bases from J, the junction kept 4 bases outside the gene matches. There are 15 residues in the CDR3. Germline V gene lookup returns CDR1 ENHRY and CDR2 SYGVKD. The CDR3, as DNA: TGTGCCATCAGTGAGCCGGACAGGGAAAACACTGAAGCTTTCTTT. Translated, it gives CAISEPDRENTEAFF.

This clonotype occurred once. The rearrangement joins TRBV27 to TRBJ2-6; no firm D call. The CDR3 sequence is 14 residues long. Trimming left V 7 bases short and J 0 bases short, with 7 bases between. Germline V gene data show CDR1 as MNHEY and CDR2 as SMNVEV (reference sequence). In nucleotides, the CDR3 is TGTGCCAGCACTTGGAACTCTGGGGCCAACGTCCTGACTTTC. Protein: CASTWNSGANVLTF.

The chain recombines TRBV2 with TRBJ1-1; a weak D match, TRBD1 (6 bases). The CDR3 length is 14 residues. The V end was cut by 7 bases, the J end by 1 base, with 13 bases between. Looked up from germline, CDR1 is SNHLY and CDR2 is FYNNEI. CDR3 bases: TGTGCCAGCACGCGGGGGCTTTGGAACACTGAAGCTTTCTTT. Translated: CASTRGLWNTEAFF. The whole variable domain, filled in from reference TRBV2 and TRBJ1-1, reads EPEVTQTPSHQVTQMGQEVILRCVPISNHLYFYWYRQILGQKVEFLVSFYNNEISEKSEIFDDQFSVERPDGSNFTLKIRSTKLEDSAMYFCASTRGLWNTEAFFGQGTRLTVV.

In its sample, this clonotype was seen many times. The rearrangement uses TRBV7-9 and TRBJ1-5, with D maybe TRBD1 (5 bases). The CDR3 is 18 amino acids. V lost 2 bases and J lost 0, with 17 bases in between. Per germline, CDR1 SEHNR and CDR2 FQNEAQ (reference sequence). The CDR3 is CASSLSGRGGNSNQPQHF. CDR3 in DNA: TGTGCCAGCAGCTTATCGGGGCGGGGGGGGAATAGCAATCAGCCCCAGCATTTT. The complete variable domain, with remaining parts taken from reference TRBV7-9 and TRBJ1-5, reads DTGVSQNPRHKITKRGQNVTFRCDPISEHNRLYWYRQTLGQGPEFLTYFQNEAQLEKSRLLSDRFSAERPKGSFSTLEIQRTEQGDSAMYLCASSLSGRGGNSNQPQHFGDGTRLSIL.

This clonotype was picked up a small number of times. V gene TRBV7-2 combines with J gene TRBJ2-1; TRBD2 matches 7 bases. The CDR3 runs 15 residues. V was pared by 5 bases and J by 4 bases, with 8 bases of the junction left unmatched. Germline CDR1 is SGHTA and CDR2 is FQGNSA. CDR3 bases: TGTGCCAGCAGCCCATGGGACTATTCTTACAATGAGCAGTTCTTC. This encodes CASSPWDYSYNEQFF.

The rearrangement links TRBV4-2 to TRBJ2-1; D perhaps matches TRBD2 (6 bases). CDR1 is LGHNA and CDR2 is YNFKEQ in the germline V gene. With 1 base removed from V and 5 bases from J, the gap between germline ends came to 9 bases. This CDR3 is 14 amino acids long. In DNA form, the CDR3 reads TGTGCCAGCAGCCAAGGGGGGGAAGACAATGAGCAGTTCTTC. As protein: CASSQGGEDNEQFF.

The V and J genes are TRBV7-3 and TRBJ2-3; D ambiguous. Trimming took off 5 bases at V and 1 base at J, with 7 bases between the two ends. CDR3 size: 13 residues. Germline V gives CDR1 SGHTA, CDR2 FQGTGA. This CDR3 reads CASSQPGTDTQYF. Here the CDR3 DNA reads TGTGCCAGCAGCCAACCCGGCACAGATACGCAGTATTTT.